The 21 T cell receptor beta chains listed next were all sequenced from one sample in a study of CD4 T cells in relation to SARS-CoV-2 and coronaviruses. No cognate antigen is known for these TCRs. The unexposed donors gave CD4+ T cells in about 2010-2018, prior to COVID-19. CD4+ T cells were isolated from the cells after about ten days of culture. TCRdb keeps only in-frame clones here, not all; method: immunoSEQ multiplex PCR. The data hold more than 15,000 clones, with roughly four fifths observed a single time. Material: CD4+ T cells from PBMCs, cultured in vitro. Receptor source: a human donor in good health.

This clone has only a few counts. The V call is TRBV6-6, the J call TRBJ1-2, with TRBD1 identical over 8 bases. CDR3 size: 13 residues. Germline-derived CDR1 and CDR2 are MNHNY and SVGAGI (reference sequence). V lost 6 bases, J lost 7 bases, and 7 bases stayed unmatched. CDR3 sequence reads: CASSLTGDGGYTF. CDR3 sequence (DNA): TGTGCCAGCAGCTTGACAGGGGATGGTGGCTACACCTTC.

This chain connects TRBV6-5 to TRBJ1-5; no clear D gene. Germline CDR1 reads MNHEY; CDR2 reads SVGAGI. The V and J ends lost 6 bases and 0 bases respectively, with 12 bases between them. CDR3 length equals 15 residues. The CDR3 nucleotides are TGTGCCAGCAGCGCCAACGGAATTAGCAATCAGCCCCAGCATTTT. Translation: CASSANGISNQPQHF.

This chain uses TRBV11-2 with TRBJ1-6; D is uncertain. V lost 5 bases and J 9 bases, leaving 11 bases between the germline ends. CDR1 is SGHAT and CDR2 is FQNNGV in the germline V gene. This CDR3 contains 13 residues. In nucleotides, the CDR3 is TGTGCCAGCAGCCCTTTCGAGGGTTCACCCCTCCACTTT. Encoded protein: CASSPFEGSPLHF. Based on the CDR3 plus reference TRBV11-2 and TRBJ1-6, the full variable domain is EAGVAQSPRYKIIEKRQSVAFWCNPISGHATLYWYQQILGQGPKLLIQFQNNGVVDDSQLPKDRFSAERLKGVDSTLKIQPAKLEDSAVYLCASSPFEGSPLHFGNGTRLTVT.

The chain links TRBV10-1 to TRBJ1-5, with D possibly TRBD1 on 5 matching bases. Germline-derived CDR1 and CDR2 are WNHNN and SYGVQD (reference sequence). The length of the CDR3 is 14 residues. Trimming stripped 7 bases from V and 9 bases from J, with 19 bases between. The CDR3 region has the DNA TGCGCCAGCACCATAGGGACTCGGTTTTGGCCCCAGCATTTT. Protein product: CASTIGTRFWPQHF.

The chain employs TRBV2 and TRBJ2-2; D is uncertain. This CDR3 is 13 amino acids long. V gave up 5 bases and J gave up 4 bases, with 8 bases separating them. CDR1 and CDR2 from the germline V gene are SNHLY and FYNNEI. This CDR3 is CASSQDLTGELFF. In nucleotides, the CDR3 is TGTGCCAGCAGTCAGGACCTCACCGGGGAGCTGTTTTTT.

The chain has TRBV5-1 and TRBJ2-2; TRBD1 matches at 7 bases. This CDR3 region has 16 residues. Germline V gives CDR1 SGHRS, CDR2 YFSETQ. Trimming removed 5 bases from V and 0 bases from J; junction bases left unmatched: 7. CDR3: CASRGGSIPNTGELFF. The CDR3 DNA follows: TGCGCCAGCAGAGGGGGCTCGATCCCGAACACCGGGGAGCTGTTTTTT.

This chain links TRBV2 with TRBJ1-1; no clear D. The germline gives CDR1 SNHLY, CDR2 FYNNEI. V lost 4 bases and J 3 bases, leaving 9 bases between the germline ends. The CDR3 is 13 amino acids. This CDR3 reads CASSGQGDTEAFF. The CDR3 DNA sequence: TGTGCCAGCAGTGGACAAGGTGACACTGAAGCTTTCTTT.

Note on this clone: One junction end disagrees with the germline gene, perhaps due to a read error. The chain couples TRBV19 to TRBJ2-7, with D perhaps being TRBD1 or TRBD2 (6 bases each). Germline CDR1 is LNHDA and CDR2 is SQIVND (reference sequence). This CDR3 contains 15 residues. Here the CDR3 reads CASTNEGGLPYQQYF. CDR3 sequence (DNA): TGTGCCAGTACCAACGAAGGGGGGCTCCCCTACCAGCAGTACTTC.

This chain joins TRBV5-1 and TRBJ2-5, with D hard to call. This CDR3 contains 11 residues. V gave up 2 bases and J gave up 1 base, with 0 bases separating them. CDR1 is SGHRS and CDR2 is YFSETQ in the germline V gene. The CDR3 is CASSFQETQYF. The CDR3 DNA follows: TGCGCCAGCAGCTTCCAAGAGACCCAGTACTTC. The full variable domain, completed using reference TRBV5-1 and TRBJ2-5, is KAGVTQTPRYLIKTRGQQVTLSCSPISGHRSVSWYQQTPGQGLQFLFEYFSETQRNKGNFPGRFSGRQFSNSRSEMNVSTLELGDSALYLCASSFQETQYFGPGTRLLVL.

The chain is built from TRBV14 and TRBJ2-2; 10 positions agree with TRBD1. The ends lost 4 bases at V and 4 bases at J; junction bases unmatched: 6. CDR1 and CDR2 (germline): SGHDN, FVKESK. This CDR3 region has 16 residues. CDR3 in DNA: TGTGCCAGCAGCCCTCGGGGGACAGGGGCCACCGGGGAGCTGTTTTTT. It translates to CASSPRGTGATGELFF.

Written as DNA, the CDR3 is TGTGCCAGCAGCTTGGGCGGGGCCAACGTCCTGACTTTC. It codes for CASSLGGANVLTF. The chain employs TRBV13 and TRBJ2-6; the D is unclear. Germline V gives CDR1 PRHDT, CDR2 FYEKMQ (reference sequence). V lost 3 bases and J lost 4, with 4 bases in between. The CDR3 has 13 amino acids.

As DNA, the CDR3 is TGTGCCAGCAGCGCAAGACAGGGGCGCTACGAGCAGTACTTC. It translates to CASSARQGRYEQYF. The gene calls are TRBV11-2 and TRBJ2-7, with 8 bases identical to TRBD1. Germline V gene sequence: CDR1 SGHAT, CDR2 FQNNGV. This CDR3 has 14 residues. The ends lost 5 bases at V and 3 bases at J; junction bases unmatched: 6.

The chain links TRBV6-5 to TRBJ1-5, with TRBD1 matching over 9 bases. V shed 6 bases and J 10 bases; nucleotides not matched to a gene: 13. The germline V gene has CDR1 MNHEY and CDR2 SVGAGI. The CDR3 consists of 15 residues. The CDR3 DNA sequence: TGTGCCAGCAGCAATACAGGGGGCACCGGGGGCCCCCAGCATTTT. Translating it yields CASSNTGGTGGPQHF.

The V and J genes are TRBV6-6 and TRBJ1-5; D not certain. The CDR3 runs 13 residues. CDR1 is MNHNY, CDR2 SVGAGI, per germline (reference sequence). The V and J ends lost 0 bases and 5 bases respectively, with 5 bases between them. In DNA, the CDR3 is TGTGCCAGCAGTTACTCGTGGGATCAGCCCCAGCATTTT. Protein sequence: CASSYSWDQPQHF.

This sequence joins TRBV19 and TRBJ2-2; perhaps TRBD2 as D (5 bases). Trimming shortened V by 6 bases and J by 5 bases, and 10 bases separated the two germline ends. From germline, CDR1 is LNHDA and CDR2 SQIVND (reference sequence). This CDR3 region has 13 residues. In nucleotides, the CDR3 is TGTGCCAGTAGCTTCGGAGGTACCGGGGAGCTGTTTTTT. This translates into CASSFGGTGELFF.

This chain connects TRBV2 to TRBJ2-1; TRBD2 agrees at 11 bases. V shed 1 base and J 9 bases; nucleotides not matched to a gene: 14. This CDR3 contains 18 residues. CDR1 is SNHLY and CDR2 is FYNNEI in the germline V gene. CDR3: CASSEGFASGRSRAEQFF. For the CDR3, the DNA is TGTGCCAGCAGTGAAGGATTTGCTAGCGGGAGGTCGCGCGCTGAGCAGTTCTTC. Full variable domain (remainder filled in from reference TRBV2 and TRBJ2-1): EPEVTQTPSHQVTQMGQEVILRCVPISNHLYFYWYRQILGQKVEFLVSFYNNEISEKSEIFDDQFSVERPDGSNFTLKIRSTKLEDSAMYFCASSEGFASGRSRAEQFFGPGTRLTVL.

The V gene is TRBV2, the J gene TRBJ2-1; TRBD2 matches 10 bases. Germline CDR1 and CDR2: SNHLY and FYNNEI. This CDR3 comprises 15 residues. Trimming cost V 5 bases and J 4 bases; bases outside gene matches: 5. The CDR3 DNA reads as TGTGCCAGCAGTCCAGAGCGGGGGGGATACAATGAGCAGTTCTTC. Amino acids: CASSPERGGYNEQFF.

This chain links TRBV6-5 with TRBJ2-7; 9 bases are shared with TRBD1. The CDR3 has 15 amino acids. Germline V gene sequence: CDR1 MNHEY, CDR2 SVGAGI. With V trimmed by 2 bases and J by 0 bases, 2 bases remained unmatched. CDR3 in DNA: TGTGCCAGCAGTTACGGGACAGGGAGCTCCTACGAGCAGTACTTC. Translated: CASSYGTGSSYEQYF.

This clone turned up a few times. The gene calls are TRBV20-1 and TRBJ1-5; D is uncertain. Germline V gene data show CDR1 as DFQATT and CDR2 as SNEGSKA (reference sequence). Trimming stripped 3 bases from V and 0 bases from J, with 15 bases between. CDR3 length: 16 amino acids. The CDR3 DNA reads TGCAGTGCTAGTGGGCCCCATCCATATAGCAATCAGCCCCAGCATTTT. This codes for CSASGPHPYSNQPQHF.

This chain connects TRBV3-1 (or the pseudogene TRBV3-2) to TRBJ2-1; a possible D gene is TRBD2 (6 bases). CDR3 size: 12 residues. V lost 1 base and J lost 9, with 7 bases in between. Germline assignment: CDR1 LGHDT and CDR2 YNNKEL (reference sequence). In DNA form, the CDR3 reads TGTGCCAGCAGCCAAGGGCGGGGTGAGCAGTTCTTC. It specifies CASSQGRGEQFF.

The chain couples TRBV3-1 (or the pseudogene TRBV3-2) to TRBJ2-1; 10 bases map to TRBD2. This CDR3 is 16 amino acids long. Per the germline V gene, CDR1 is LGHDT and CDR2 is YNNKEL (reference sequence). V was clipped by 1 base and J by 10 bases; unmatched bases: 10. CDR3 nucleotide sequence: TGTGCCAGCAGCCAAGGCGAGCGGGAGGGCCGAACGGAGCAGTTCTTC. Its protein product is CASSQGEREGRTEQFF.